The T cell receptor (beta chain) under discussion was sequenced for a study of T-cell reconstitution after alpha-beta-depleted transplantation in children. Unique molecular identifiers were used in preparing the TCRbeta library. Using its own MiXCR run on the PCR reads, TCRdb lists one record per CDR3 protein. Among around 370,000 distinct CDR3 sequences, under 13% were seen once, and the ten largest hold around 2.4%. This CDR3 is 13 amino acids long. Trimming shortened V by 5 bases and J by 5 bases, and 11 bases separated the two germline ends. Germline V lookup: CDR1 SGHTA, CDR2 FQGTGA. This receptor was taken from a human donor who donated a stem cell graft to a child with acute lymphoblastic leukemia. The input for sequencing was PBMCs from the stem cell graft donor, taken from the stem cell graft. The rearrangement uses TRBV7-3 and TRBJ2-3; D might be TRBD2 (5 bases). The chain's CDR3 is CASSPTRGDTQYF. The CDR3 nucleotides are TGTGCCAGCAGCCCCACTCGGGGAGATACGCAGTATTTT.